This T cell receptor (beta chain) stems from a study of cytomegalovirus exposure and HLA in healthy donors. General study results and limits: Researchers catalogued 150 or so TCR beta chains as cytomegalovirus-associated.

60 Vbeta and 13 Jbeta primers were used in PCR. Method: immunoSEQ multiplex PCR; TCRdb's copy keeps in-frame clones and lacks some. Of roughly 77,000 clones in the sample, around 10% are singletons; the top ten hold approximately 23%. The CDR3 runs 13 residues. Germline CDR1 and CDR2: SGHDT and YYEEEE. A note on this clone: Antigen: not known. Sequence at one end of the junction differs from germline and may be a read error.

The chain carries TRBV5-6 and TRBJ1-6; D gene ambiguous. The sequencing input was PBMCs. The receptor's source is a man in his fifties or sixties in good health and CMV-seropositive. The CDR3 DNA is TGTGCCAGCCTGAGGAGTCCTGGACTCACGGAGGACTTT. This gives the protein CASLRSPGLTEDF.